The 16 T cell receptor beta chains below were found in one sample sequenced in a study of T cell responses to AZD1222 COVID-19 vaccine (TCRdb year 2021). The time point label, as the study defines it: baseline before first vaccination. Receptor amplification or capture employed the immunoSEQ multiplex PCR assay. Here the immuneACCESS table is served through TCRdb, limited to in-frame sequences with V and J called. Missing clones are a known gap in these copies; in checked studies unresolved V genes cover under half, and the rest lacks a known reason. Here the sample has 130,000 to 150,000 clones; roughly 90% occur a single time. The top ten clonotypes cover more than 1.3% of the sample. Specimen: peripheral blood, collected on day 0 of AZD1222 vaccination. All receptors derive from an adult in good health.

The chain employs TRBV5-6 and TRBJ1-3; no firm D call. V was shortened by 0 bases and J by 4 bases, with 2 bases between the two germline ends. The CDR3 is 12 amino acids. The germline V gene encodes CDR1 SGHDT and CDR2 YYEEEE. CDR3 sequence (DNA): TGTGCCAGCAGCTTGGGGGGAAACACCATATATTTT. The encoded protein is CASSLGGNTIYF.

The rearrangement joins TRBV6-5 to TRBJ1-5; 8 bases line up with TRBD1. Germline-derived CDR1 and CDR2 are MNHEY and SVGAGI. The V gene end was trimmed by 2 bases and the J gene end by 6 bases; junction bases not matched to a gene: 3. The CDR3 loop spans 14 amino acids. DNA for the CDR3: TGTGCCAGCAGTTACGGACAGGGTCCTCAGCCCCAGCATTTT. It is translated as CASSYGQGPQPQHF.

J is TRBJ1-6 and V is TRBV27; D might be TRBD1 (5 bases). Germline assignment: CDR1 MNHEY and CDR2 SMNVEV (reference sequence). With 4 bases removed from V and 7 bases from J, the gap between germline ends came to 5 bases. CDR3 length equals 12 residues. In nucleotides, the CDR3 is TGTGCCAGCAGTTGGGGGAATTCACCCCTCCACTTT. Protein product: CASSWGNSPLHF.

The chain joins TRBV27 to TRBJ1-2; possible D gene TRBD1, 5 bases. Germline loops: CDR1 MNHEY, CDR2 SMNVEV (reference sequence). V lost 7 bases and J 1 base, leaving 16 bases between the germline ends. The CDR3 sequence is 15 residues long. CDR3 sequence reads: CASKAFQGGNYGYTF. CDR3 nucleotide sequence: TGTGCCAGCAAGGCTTTCCAGGGAGGTAACTATGGCTACACCTTC.

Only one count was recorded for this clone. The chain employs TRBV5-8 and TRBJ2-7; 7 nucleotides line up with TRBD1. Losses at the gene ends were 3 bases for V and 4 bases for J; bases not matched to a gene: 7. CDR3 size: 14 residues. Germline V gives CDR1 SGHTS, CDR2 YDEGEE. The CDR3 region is CASSYRGFEYEQYF. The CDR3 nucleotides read TGTGCCAGCAGCTACAGGGGATTTGAGTACGAGCAGTACTTC.

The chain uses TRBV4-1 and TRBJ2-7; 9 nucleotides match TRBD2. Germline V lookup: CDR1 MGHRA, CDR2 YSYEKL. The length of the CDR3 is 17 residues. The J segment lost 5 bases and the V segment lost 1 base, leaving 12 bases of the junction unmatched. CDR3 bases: TGCGCCAGCAGCCAAGGCCCAACAAGCGGGGGGTCCCACGAGCAGTACTTC. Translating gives CASSQGPTSGGSHEQYF.

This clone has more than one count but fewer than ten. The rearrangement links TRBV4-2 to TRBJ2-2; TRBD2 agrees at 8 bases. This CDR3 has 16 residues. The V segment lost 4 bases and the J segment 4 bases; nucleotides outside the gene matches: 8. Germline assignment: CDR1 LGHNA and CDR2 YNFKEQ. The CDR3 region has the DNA TGTGCCAGCAGCCGGGTGCGGGGGGAACTCACCGGGGAGCTGTTTTTT. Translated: CASSRVRGELTGELFF.

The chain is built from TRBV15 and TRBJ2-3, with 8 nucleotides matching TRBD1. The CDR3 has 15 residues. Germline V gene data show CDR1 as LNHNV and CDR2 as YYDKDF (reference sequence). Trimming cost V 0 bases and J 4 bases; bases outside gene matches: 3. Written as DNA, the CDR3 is TGTGCCACCAGCAGAGAGGCAGGGGGCGCAGATACGCAGTATTTT. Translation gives CATSREAGGADTQYF.

CDR3 residues: CASSLSGKGMQEQFF. CDR3 DNA sequence: TGTGCCAGTAGTCTTAGCGGGAAGGGCATGCAGGAGCAGTTCTTC. The chain carries TRBV19 and TRBJ2-1; 8 nucleotides match TRBD2. J lost 10 bases, V lost 5 bases, and 13 bases had no gene match. CDR1 is LNHDA, CDR2 SQIVND, per germline (reference sequence). This CDR3 has 15 amino acids.

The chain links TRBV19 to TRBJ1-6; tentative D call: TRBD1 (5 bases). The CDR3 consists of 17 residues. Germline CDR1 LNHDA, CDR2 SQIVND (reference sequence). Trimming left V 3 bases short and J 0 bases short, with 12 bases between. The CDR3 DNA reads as TGTGCCAGTAGTATCGGGCAGGGCAGCTCCTATAATTCACCCCTCCACTTT. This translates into CASSIGQGSSYNSPLHF.

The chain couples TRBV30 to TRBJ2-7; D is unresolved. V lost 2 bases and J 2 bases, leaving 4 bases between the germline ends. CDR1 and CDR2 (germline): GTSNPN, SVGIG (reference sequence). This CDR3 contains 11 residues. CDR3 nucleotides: TGTGCCTGGAGTCGGACCTACGAGCAGTACTTC. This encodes CAWSRTYEQYF. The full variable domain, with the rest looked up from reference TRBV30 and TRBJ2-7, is SQTIHQWPATLVQPVGSPLSLECTVEGTSNPNLYWYRQAAGRGLQLLFYSVGIGQISSEVPQNLSASRPQDRQFILSSKKLLLSDSGFYLCAWSRTYEQYFGPGTRLTVT.

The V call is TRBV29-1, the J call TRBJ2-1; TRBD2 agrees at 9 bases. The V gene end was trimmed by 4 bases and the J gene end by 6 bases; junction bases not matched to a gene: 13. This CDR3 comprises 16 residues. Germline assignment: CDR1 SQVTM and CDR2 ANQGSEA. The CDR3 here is CSVVFEIAGGPNEQFF. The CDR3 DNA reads TGCAGCGTTGTTTTTGAGATCGCGGGGGGGCCCAATGAGCAGTTCTTC.

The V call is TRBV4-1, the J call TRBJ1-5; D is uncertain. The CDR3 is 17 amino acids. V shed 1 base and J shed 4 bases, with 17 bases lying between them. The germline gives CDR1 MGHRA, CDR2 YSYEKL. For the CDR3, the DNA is TGCGCCAGCAGCCAAGGCACGAAATTAACAGAGAATCAGCCCCAGCATTTT. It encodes CASSQGTKLTENQPQHF.

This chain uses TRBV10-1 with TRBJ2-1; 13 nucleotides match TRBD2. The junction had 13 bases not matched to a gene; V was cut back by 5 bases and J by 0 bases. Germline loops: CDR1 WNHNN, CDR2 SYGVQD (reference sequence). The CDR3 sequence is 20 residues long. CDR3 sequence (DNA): TGCGCCAGCAGTACACCCGGGACTAGCGGGGTCAAGGGCTCCTACAATGAGCAGTTCTTC. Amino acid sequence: CASSTPGTSGVKGSYNEQFF.

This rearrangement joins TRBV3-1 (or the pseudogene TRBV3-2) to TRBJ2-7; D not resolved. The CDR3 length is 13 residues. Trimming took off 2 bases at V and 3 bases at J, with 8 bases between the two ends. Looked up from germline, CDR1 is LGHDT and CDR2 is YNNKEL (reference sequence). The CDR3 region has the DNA TGTGCCAGCAGCCAAACCATCTTCTACGAGCAGTACTTC. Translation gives CASSQTIFYEQYF.

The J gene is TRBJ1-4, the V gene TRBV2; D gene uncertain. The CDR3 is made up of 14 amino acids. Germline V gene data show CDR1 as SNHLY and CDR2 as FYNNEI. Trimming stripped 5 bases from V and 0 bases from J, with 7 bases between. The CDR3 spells CASSQDATNEKLFF. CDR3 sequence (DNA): TGTGCCAGCAGTCAAGACGCAACTAATGAAAAACTGTTTTTT.